This T cell receptor beta chain derives from a study of blood T cell repertoires in COVID-19. The wider study: The samples span acute and convalescent COVID-19 from the United States, Italy and Spain.

TCRdb's table, derived via immunoSEQ multiplex PCR, lists solely in-frame clones and lacks some. The repertoire includes approximately 160,000 clones, about 86% of them detected once, and 7.3% sits in the top ten. The CDR3 length is 17 residues. Unmatched junction bases numbered 14, after V lost 3 bases and J lost 7 bases. Germline V gene data show CDR1 as SGHRS and CDR2 as YFSETQ. The sequence was collected from a man between 50 and 59 years old who had recovered from COVID-19. The source material was PBMCs or T cells enriched from blood (not recorded which). The chain joins TRBV5-1 to TRBJ2-1; 9 bases agree with TRBD2. The CDR3 DNA reads TGCGCCAGCAGCTCCGCCCCACTAGCGGGCGCAATAAATGAGCAGTTCTTC. As protein: CASSSAPLAGAINEQFF.